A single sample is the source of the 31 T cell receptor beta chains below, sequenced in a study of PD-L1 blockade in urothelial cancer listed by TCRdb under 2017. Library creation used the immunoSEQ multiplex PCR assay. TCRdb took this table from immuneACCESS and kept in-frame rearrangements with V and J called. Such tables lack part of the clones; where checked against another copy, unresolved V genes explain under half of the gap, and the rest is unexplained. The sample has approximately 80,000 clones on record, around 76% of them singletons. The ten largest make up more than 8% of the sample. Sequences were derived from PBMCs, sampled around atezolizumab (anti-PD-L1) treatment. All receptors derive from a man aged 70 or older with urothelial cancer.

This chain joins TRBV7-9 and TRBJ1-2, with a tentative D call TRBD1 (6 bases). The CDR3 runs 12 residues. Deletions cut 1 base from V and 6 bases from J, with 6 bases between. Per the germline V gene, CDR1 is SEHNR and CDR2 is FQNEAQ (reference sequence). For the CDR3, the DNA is TGTGCCAGCAGCTTAGAGGGGGATGGCTACACCTTC. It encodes CASSLEGDGYTF. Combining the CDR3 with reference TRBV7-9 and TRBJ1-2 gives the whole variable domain DTGVSQNPRHKITKRGQNVTFRCDPISEHNRLYWYRQTLGQGPEFLTYFQNEAQLEKSRLLSDRFSAERPKGSFSTLEIQRTEQGDSAMYLCASSLEGDGYTFGSGTRLTVV.

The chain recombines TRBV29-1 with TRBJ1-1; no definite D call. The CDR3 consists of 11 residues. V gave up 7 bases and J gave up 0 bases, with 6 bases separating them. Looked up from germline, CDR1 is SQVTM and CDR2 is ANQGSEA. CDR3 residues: CSDQVNTEAFF. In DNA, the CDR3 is TGCAGCGATCAGGTGAACACTGAAGCTTTCTTT.

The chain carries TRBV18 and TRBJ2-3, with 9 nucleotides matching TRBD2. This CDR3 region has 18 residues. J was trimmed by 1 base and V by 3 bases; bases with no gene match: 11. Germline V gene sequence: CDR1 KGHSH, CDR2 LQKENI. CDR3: CASSPRVAGGTGTDTQYF. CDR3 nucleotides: TGTGCCAGCTCACCGCGGGTTGCGGGAGGGACTGGCACAGATACGCAGTATTTT.

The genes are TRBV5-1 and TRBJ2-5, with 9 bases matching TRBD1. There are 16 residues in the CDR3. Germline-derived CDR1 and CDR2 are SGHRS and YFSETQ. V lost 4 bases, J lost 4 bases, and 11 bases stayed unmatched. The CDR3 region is CASSVAGTGNIETQYF. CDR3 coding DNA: TGCGCCAGCAGCGTGGCCGGGACAGGGAATATAGAGACCCAGTACTTC.

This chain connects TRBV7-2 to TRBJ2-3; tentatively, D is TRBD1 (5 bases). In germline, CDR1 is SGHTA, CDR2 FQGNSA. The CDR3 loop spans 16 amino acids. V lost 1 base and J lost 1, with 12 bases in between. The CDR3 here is CASSLVRDSRTDTQYF. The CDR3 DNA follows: TGTGCCAGCAGCTTAGTCCGAGACAGCCGCACAGATACGCAGTATTTT.

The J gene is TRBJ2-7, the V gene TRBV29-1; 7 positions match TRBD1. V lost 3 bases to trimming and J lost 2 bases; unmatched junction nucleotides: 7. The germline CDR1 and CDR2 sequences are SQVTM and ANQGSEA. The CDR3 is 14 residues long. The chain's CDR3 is CSVDTGAYPYEQYF. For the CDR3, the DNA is TGCAGCGTTGACACAGGGGCCTACCCCTACGAGCAGTACTTC.

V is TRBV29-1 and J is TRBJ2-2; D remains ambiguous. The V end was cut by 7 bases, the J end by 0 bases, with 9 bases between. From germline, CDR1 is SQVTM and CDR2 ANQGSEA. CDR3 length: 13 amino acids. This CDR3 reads CSGGSSNTGELFF. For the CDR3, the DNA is TGCAGCGGCGGAAGTTCGAACACCGGGGAGCTGTTTTTT.

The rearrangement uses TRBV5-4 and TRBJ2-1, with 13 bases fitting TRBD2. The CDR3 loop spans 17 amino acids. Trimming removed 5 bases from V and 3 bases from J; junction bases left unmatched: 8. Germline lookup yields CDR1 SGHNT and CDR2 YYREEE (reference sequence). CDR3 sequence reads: CASSYGLAGENYNEQFF. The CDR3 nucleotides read TGTGCCAGCAGTTATGGACTAGCGGGGGAGAACTACAATGAGCAGTTCTTC.

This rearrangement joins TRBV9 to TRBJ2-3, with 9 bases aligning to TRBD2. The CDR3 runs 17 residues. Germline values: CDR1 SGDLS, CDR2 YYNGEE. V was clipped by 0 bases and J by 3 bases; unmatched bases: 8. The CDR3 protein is CASSVAFTSGFTDTQYF. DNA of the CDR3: TGTGCCAGCAGCGTAGCATTCACTAGCGGGTTTACAGATACGCAGTATTTT.

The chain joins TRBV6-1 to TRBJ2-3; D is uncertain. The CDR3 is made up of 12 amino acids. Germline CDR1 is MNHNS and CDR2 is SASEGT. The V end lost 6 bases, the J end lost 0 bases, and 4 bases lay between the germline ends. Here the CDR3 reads CASSLSTDTQYF. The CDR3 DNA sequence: TGTGCCAGCAGCCTTAGCACAGATACGCAGTATTTT.

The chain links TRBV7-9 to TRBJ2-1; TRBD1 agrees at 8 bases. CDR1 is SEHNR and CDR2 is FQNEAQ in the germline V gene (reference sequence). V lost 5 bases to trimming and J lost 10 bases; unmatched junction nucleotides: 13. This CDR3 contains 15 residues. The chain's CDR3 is CASSPTGQVNREQFF. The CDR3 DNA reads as TGTGCCAGCAGCCCAACGGGACAGGTTAACCGCGAGCAGTTCTTC.

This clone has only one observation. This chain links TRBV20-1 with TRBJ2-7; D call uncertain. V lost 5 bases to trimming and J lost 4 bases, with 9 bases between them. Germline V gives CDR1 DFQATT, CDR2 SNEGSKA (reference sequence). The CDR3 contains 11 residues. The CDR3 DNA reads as TGCAGTGCTGGGCAGATTTACGAGCAGTACTTC. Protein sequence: CSAGQIYEQYF.

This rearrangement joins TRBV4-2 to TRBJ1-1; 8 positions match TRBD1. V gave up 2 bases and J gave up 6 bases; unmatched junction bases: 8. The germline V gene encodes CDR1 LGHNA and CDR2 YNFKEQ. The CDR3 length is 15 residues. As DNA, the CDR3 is TGTGCCAGCAGCCAACAACAGGGGGTGAGCGCTGAAGCTTTCTTT. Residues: CASSQQQGVSAEAFF.

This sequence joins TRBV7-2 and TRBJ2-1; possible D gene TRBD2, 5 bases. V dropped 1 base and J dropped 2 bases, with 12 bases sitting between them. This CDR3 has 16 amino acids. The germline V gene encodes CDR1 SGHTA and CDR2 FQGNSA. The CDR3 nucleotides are TGTGCCAGCAGCTTAGTGGGAGCGCAAGCCTACAATGAGCAGTTCTTC. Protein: CASSLVGAQAYNEQFF.

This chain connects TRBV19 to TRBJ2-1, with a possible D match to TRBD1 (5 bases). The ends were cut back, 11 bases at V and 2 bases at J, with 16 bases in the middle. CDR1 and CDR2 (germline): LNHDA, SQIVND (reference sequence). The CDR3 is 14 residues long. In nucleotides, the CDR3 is TGTGCCTCCTCGGACACCCTTACCTACAATGAGCAGTTCTTC. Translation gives CASSDTLTYNEQFF.

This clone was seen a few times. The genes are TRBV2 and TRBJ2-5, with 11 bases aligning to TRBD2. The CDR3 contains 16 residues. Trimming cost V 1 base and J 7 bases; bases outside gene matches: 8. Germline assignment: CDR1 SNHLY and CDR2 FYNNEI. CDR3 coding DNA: TGTGCCAGCAGTGAAGGGTTGGGTCTAGCGGGGGGGACCCAGTACTTC. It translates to CASSEGLGLAGGTQYF.

DNA of the CDR3: TGTGCCAGCAGCTTCCAGCCGGGACTAGCCCAAGAGACCCAGTACTTC. Encoded protein: CASSFQPGLAQETQYF. The chain employs TRBV7-2 and TRBJ2-5; 9 nucleotides match TRBD2. The CDR3 is made up of 16 amino acids. V shed 3 bases and J 1 base; nucleotides not matched to a gene: 6. From germline, CDR1 is SGHTA and CDR2 FQGNSA. The full variable domain, its missing parts supplied by reference TRBV7-2 and TRBJ2-5, is GAGVSQSPSNKVTEKGKDVELRCDPISGHTALYWYRQSLGQGLEFLIYFQGNSAPDKSGLPSDRFSAERTGGSVSTLTIQRTQQEDSAVYLCASSFQPGLAQETQYFGPGTRLLVL.

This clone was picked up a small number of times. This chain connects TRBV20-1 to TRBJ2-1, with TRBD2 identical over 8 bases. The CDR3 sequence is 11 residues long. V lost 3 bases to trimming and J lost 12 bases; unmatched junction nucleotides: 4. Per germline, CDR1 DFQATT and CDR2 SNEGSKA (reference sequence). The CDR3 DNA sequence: TGCAGTGCTAGCTTAGCGGGATTGCAGTTCTTC. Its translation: CSASLAGLQFF.

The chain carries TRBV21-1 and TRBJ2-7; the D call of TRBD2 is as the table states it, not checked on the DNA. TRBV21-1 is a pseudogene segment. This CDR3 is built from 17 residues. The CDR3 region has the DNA TGTGCCAGCAGCAAAGGGAAGGTCGGGGTTATTAAGGGCGAGCAGTACTTC. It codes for CASSKGKVGVIKGEQYF.

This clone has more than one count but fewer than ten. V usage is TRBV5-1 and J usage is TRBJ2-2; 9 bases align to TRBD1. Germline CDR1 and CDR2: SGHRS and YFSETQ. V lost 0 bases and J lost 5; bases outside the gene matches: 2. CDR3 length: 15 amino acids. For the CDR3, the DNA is TGCGCCAGCAGCTTGGGGACAGGGGTTACCGGGGAGCTGTTTTTT. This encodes CASSLGTGVTGELFF.

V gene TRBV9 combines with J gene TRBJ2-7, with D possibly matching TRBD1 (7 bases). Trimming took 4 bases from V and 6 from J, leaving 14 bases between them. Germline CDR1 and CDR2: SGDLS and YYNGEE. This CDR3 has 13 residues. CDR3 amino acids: CASSTRQGGEQYF. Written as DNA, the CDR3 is TGTGCCAGCAGCACAAGACAGGGAGGCGAGCAGTACTTC.

The CDR3 loop reads CASSFRDTGELFF. The CDR3 DNA is TGTGCCAGCAGCTTCAGGGACACCGGGGAGCTGTTTTTT. The chain uses TRBV5-4 and TRBJ2-2; possible D gene TRBD1, 5 bases. Germline CDR1 SGHNT, CDR2 YYREEE (reference sequence). The ends were cut back, 2 bases at V and 3 bases at J, with 5 bases in the middle. The CDR3 consists of 13 residues.

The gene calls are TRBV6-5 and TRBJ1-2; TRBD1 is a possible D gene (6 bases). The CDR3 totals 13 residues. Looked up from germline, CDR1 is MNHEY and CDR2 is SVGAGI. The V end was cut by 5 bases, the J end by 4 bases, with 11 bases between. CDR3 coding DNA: TGTGCCAGCAGTGCCATCAGGGGCTATGGCTACACCTTC. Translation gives CASSAIRGYGYTF.

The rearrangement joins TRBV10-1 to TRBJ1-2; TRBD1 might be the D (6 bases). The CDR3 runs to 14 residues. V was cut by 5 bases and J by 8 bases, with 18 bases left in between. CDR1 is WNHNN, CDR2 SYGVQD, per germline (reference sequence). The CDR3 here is CASSPFSVGGGYTF. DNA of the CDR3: TGCGCCAGCAGTCCATTCAGTGTTGGGGGCGGCTACACCTTC.

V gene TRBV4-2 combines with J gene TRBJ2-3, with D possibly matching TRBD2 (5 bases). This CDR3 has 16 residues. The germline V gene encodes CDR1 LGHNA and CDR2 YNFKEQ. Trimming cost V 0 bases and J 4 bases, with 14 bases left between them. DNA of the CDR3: TGTGCCAGCAGCCAAGATTATCGGGAATTTGCAGATACGCAGTATTTT. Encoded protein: CASSQDYREFADTQYF.

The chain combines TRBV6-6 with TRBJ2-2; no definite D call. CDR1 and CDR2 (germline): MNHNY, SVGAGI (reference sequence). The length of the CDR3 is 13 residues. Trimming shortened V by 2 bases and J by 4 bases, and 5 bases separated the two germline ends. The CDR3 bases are TGTGCCAGCAGTTACACTTTCACCGGGGAGCTGTTTTTT. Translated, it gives CASSYTFTGELFF.

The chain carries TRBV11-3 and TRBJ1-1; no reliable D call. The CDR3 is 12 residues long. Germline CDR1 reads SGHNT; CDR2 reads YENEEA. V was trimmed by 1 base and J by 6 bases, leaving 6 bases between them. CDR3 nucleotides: TGTGCCAGCAGCTTAGGAGTTTCTGAAGCTTTCTTT. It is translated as CASSLGVSEAFF.

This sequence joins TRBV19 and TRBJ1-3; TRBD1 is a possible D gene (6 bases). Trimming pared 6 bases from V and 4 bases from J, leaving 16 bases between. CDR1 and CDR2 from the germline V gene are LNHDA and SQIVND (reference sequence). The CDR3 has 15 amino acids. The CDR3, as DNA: TGTGCCAGTAGCCCTCGACAGGACTCCGGAAACACCATATATTTT. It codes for CASSPRQDSGNTIYF.

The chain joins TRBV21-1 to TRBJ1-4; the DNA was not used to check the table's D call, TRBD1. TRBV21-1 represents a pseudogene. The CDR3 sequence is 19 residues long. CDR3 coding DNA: TGTGCCAGCAGCCAATCATTCCGGGACAGGGAATCTGAGAATGAAAAACTGTTTTTT. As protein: CASSQSFRDRESENEKLFF.

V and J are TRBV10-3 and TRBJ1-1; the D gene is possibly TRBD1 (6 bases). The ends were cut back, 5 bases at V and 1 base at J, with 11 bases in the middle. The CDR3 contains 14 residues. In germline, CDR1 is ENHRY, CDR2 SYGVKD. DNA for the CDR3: TGTGCCATCAGTAGGGACACGAAGAACACTGAAGCTTTCTTT. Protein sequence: CAISRDTKNTEAFF.

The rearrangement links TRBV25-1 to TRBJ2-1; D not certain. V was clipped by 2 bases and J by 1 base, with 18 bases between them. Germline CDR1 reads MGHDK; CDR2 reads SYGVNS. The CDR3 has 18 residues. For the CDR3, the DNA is TGTGCCAGCAGTGAACCCGATTTCGCAGGCACATCCTACAATGAGCAGTTCTTC. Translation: CASSEPDFAGTSYNEQFF.